The entry below gives a single T cell receptor (beta chain) sequence along with its context. What it binds is unknown. Brentuximab vedotin exposure varied among the patients, all of whom had relapsed after autologous stem cell transplantation. This sample was taken from a study of PD-1 blockade in classical Hodgkin lymphoma. Study-level information: Patients were infused with nivolumab 3 mg/kg every 2 weeks. Study observations and caveats: Baseline TCR diversity was reportedly lower in newly diagnosed patients than healthy donors. Newly diagnosed and completely responding patients shared comparable baseline diversity. Significantly greater TCR diversity emerged by C4D1 in CD4+ cells but not CD8+ cells.

Here immunoSEQ multiplex PCR was the method, and the copy in TCRdb shows in-frame clones only, minus some. The table lists about 24,000 clones, about 80% of them singletons. The germline V gene encodes CDR1 MNHEY and CDR2 SMNVEV (reference sequence). Trimming pared 3 bases from V and 8 bases from J, leaving 25 bases between. This CDR3 contains 17 residues. The TCR comes from a human donor with classical Hodgkin lymphoma. This chain uses TRBV27 with TRBJ1-2, with D possibly being TRBD1 (6 bases). The sample consisted of peripheral blood mononuclear cells (PBMCs), taken at baseline. The CDR3 loop reads CASSFLGYGDKYEGYTF. The CDR3 DNA reads TGTGCCAGCAGTTTTTTGGGATACGGGGACAAGTACGAGGGCTACACCTTC.